These 2 T cell receptor beta chains came from one sample sequenced in a study of cytomegalovirus exposure and HLA in healthy donors. The study ran its PCR with 60 Vbeta and 13 Jbeta primers. TCRdb's table, derived via immunoSEQ multiplex PCR, lists solely in-frame clones and lacks some. Of about 160,000 clones listed, 65% to 80% are singletons. Source material: PBMCs. The source of these receptors is a man aged 40-49 years in good health and CMV-seropositive.

V usage is TRBV5-1 and J usage is TRBJ2-5; the match to TRBD2 covers 10 bases. This CDR3 region has 14 residues. The germline gives CDR1 SGHRS, CDR2 YFSETQ. V shed 7 bases, J shed 5 bases, and the junction held 8 bases outside the gene matches. The CDR3 DNA sequence: TGCGCCAGCGCGAGCGGGGGGGTCAGGGAGACCCAGTACTTC. Amino acid sequence: CASASGGVRETQYF. The variable domain in full, completed from reference TRBV5-1 and TRBJ2-5, reads KAGVTQTPRYLIKTRGQQVTLSCSPISGHRSVSWYQQTPGQGLQFLFEYFSETQRNKGNFPGRFSGRQFSNSRSEMNVSTLELGDSALYLCASASGGVRETQYFGPGTRLLVL.

V gene TRBV5-1 combines with J gene TRBJ1-3; maybe TRBD1 (6 bases). Between the trimmed V and J ends, which lost 4 bases and 2 bases, there was a span of 7 bases. This CDR3 has 13 amino acids. Germline V gives CDR1 SGHRS, CDR2 YFSETQ. The CDR3 coding sequence is TGCGCCAGCAGCCGGGACACTGGAAACACCATATATTTT. Amino acid sequence: CASSRDTGNTIYF. The entire variable domain, with the rest obtained from reference TRBV5-1 and TRBJ1-3, is as follows: KAGVTQTPRYLIKTRGQQVTLSCSPISGHRSVSWYQQTPGQGLQFLFEYFSETQRNKGNFPGRFSGRQFSNSRSEMNVSTLELGDSALYLCASSRDTGNTIYFGEGSWLTVV.